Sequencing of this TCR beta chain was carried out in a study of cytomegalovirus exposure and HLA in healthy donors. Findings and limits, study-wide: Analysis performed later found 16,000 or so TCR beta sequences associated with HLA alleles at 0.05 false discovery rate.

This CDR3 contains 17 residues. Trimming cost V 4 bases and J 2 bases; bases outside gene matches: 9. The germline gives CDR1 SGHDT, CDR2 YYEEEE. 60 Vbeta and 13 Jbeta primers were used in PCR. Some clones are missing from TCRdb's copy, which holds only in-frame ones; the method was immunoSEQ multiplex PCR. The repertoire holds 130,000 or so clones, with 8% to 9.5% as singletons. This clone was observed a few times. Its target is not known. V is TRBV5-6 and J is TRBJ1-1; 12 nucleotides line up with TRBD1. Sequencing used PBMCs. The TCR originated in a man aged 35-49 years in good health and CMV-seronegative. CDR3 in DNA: TGTGCCAGCAGCCTAACTGGGACAGGGGGCGGAAACACTGAAGCTTTCTTT. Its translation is CASSLTGTGGGNTEAFF.